Following are 29 T cell receptor beta chains from one sample sequenced in a study of cytomegalovirus exposure and HLA in healthy donors (dated by TCRdb to between 2016 and 2019). The library was built by means of the immunoSEQ multiplex PCR assay. For the multiplex PCR, a mixture combining 60 forward primers for TCR Vbeta segments and 13 reverse primers for TCR Jbeta segments was used. The table comes from immuneACCESS by way of TCRdb, which keeps in-frame sequences with V and J called. Part of the clones is missing from these tables; in studies checked, under half for an unresolved V gene and the rest for unknown reasons. For this sample the table gives roughly 90,000 clones, of which 80% to 90% were detected only once. About 3.7% of the sample comes from the top ten. The material sequenced was PBMCs. The source of these receptors is a man aged 25-45 years in good health and CMV-seropositive.

This clone has a single count. The chain couples TRBV6-4 to TRBJ2-1; D possibly corresponds to TRBD1 (6 bases). Per germline, CDR1 MRHNA and CDR2 SNTAGT. The CDR3 loop spans 13 amino acids. Deletions cut 3 bases from V and 11 bases from J, with 14 bases between. Here the CDR3 reads CASSDSPGEKQFF. CDR3 bases: TGTGCCAGCAGTGATTCCCCAGGGGAGAAGCAGTTCTTC.

The V gene is TRBV6-6, the J gene TRBJ2-3; TRBD2 aligns across 7 bases. CDR3 length equals 16 residues. The junction had 5 bases not matched to a gene; V was cut back by 0 bases and J by 2 bases. Germline V gives CDR1 MNHNY, CDR2 SVGAGI (reference sequence). The CDR3 protein is CASSYSPAGNTDTQYF. CDR3 DNA: TGTGCCAGCAGTTACTCTCCAGCGGGGAACACAGATACGCAGTATTTT.

The chain joins TRBV18 to TRBJ2-7; 8 nucleotides agree with TRBD1. CDR3 length: 15 residues. The germline V gene encodes CDR1 KGHSH and CDR2 LQKENI. J gave up 5 bases and V 2 bases, and 8 bases lay outside the gene matches. The CDR3 protein is CASSPVTGGYNEQYF. CDR3 sequence (DNA): TGTGCCAGCTCACCAGTAACAGGGGGATACAACGAGCAGTACTTC.

The genes are TRBV27 and TRBJ2-2; 14 bases line up with TRBD2. J lost 0 bases, V lost 10 bases, and 13 bases had no gene match. The CDR3 contains 19 residues. Germline CDR1 and CDR2: MNHEY and SMNVEV (reference sequence). Here the CDR3 DNA reads TGTGCCACCTTCCCTTGGAGACTAGCGGGAGGGACGAACACCGGGGAGCTGTTTTTT. This translates into CATFPWRLAGGTNTGELFF.

The chain has TRBV9 and TRBJ2-5; the match to TRBD2 covers 7 bases. Germline V CDR1 and CDR2: SGDLS, YYNGEE. V lost 3 bases to trimming and J lost 5 bases; unmatched junction nucleotides: 13. The CDR3 runs 16 residues. This chain's CDR3 is CASSARGEWGRETQYF. Here the CDR3 DNA reads TGTGCCAGCAGCGCCCGGGGGGAATGGGGGAGGGAGACCCAGTACTTC.

This rearrangement joins TRBV7-2 to TRBJ1-1; maybe TRBD1 (5 bases). The V end lost 4 bases, the J end lost 3 bases, and 9 bases lay between the germline ends. This CDR3 region has 13 residues. Per the germline V gene, CDR1 is SGHTA and CDR2 is FQGNSA. As DNA, the CDR3 is TGTGCCAGCAGCTGGGGGGGAGACACTGAAGCTTTCTTT. Protein sequence: CASSWGGDTEAFF.

This chain links TRBV6-5 with TRBJ1-5; maybe TRBD1 (6 bases). Deletions cut 8 bases from V and 4 bases from J, with 15 bases between. Germline-derived CDR1 and CDR2 are MNHEY and SVGAGI. There are 14 residues in the CDR3. The CDR3 reads CASGDKAPNQPQHF. CDR3 nucleotides: TGTGCCAGCGGGGACAAAGCGCCAAATCAGCCCCAGCATTTT.

The chain combines TRBV28 with TRBJ1-3; perhaps TRBD1 as D (5 bases). The CDR3 contains 16 residues. Germline V CDR1 and CDR2: MDHEN, SYDVKM. Trimming took off 5 bases at V and 3 bases at J, with 17 bases between the two ends. The CDR3 reads CASSPSRVGHGNTIYF. DNA for the CDR3: TGTGCCAGCAGTCCCTCCAGGGTAGGCCATGGAAACACCATATATTTT.

This chain joins TRBV21-1 and TRBJ2-3; the DNA was not used to check the table's D call, TRBD2. TRBV21-1 represents a pseudogene. The CDR3 sequence is 19 residues long. DNA for the CDR3: TGTGCCAGCAGCAAGGGAAGAGGGACTAGCGGGAGGAAAACAGATACGCAGTATTTT. Amino acids: CASSKGRGTSGRKTDTQYF.

The sample holds one count of this clone. The rearrangement links TRBV12-5 to TRBJ1-1, with D unresolved. In germline, CDR1 is LGHNT, CDR2 FRNRAP. The CDR3 contains 15 residues. V lost 2 bases, J lost 0 bases, and 10 bases lay in between. The CDR3 loop reads CASGLNVEMNTEAFF. The CDR3 bases are TGTGCTAGTGGTTTGAATGTGGAGATGAACACTGAAGCTTTCTTT.

In this sample, this clone turned up a few times. The rearrangement links TRBV7-2 to TRBJ2-5; 7 bases fit TRBD2. CDR1 is SGHTA, CDR2 FQGNSA, per germline. V was pared by 1 base and J by 9 bases, with 8 bases of the junction left unmatched. The CDR3 has 14 residues. CDR3 amino acids: CASSLGFPAGAQYF. Here the CDR3 DNA reads TGTGCCAGCAGCTTAGGATTTCCTGCGGGGGCCCAGTACTTC. Full variable domain (rest looked up from reference TRBV7-2 and TRBJ2-5): GAGVSQSPSNKVTEKGKDVELRCDPISGHTALYWYRQSLGQGLEFLIYFQGNSAPDKSGLPSDRFSAERTGGSVSTLTIQRTQQEDSAVYLCASSLGFPAGAQYFGPGTRLLVL.

In its sample, this clone was seen a few times. The chain employs TRBV6-5 and TRBJ1-1; D unclear. This CDR3 contains 14 residues. V was cut by 5 bases and J by 4 bases, with 14 bases left in between. Germline CDR1 and CDR2: MNHEY and SVGAGI. The CDR3 spells CASSLLQRVTEAFF. In nucleotides, the CDR3 is TGTGCCAGCAGTCTCTTACAGAGAGTCACTGAAGCTTTCTTT.

This clone showed up just once. The chain employs TRBV6-6 and TRBJ1-2; D is undetermined. Per germline, CDR1 MNHNY and CDR2 SVGAGI (reference sequence). V was trimmed by 0 bases and J by 8 bases, leaving 7 bases between them. This CDR3 is built from 12 residues. CDR3 coding DNA: TGTGCCAGCAGTTACTCGGGAGAGGGCTACACCTTC. Its translation is CASSYSGEGYTF.

The rearrangement joins TRBV6-6 to TRBJ2-2; D unresolved. Trimming removed 6 bases from V and 1 base from J, with 6 bases in between. Germline loops: CDR1 MNHNY, CDR2 SVGAGI (reference sequence). The CDR3 runs to 13 residues. CDR3 in DNA: TGTGCCAGCAGCGACTTGAACACCGGGGAGCTGTTTTTT. Protein: CASSDLNTGELFF.

About this clone itself: The junction shows a germline mismatch at one end, possibly a read error. This sequence joins TRBV10-3 and TRBJ2-7; 12 nucleotides line up with TRBD1. The CDR3 is made up of 18 amino acids. The germline V gene encodes CDR1 ENHRY and CDR2 SYGVKD. The CDR3 sequence: CTISSIPPGTGGSYEQYF. In DNA form, the CDR3 reads TGTACCATCAGTTCGATACCTCCCGGGACAGGGGGCAGCTACGAGCAGTACTTC.

This clone showed up just once. V is TRBV27 and J is TRBJ2-1, with TRBD2 matching over 11 bases. V gave up 2 bases and J gave up 6 bases; unmatched junction bases: 9. Per the germline V gene, CDR1 is MNHEY and CDR2 is SMNVEV (reference sequence). The CDR3 consists of 17 residues. CDR3 sequence: CASSLGLAGGLGNEQFF. The CDR3 coding sequence is TGTGCCAGCAGTTTAGGGCTAGCGGGAGGTTTAGGCAATGAGCAGTTCTTC.

V is TRBV18 and J is TRBJ2-7; no firm D call. The CDR3 runs 14 residues. Trimming pared 3 bases from V and 2 bases from J, leaving 11 bases between. Germline V CDR1 and CDR2: KGHSH, LQKENI. The CDR3 coding sequence is TGTGCCAGCTCACCTGCCCCGAGTCCCTACGAGCAGTACTTC. It encodes CASSPAPSPYEQYF.

CDR3 nucleotides: TGTGCCACCAGCAGGCCAACCGGGACGGGACTTGAGCAGTACTTC. Translated, it gives CATSRPTGTGLEQYF. V and J are TRBV15 and TRBJ2-7, with D possibly being TRBD2 (6 bases). This CDR3 region has 15 residues. Germline values: CDR1 LNHNV, CDR2 YYDKDF (reference sequence). Trimming removed 3 bases at V and 7 bases at J, with 19 bases between.

The V gene is TRBV28, the J gene TRBJ2-7; 11 bases are shared with TRBD2. Trimming took 4 bases from V and 0 from J; bases not matched to a gene: 5. CDR1 is MDHEN, CDR2 SYDVKM, per germline. This CDR3 contains 16 residues. This CDR3 is CASSSGLAGSSYEQYF. CDR3 nucleotides: TGTGCCAGCAGTTCCGGACTAGCGGGCAGCTCCTACGAGCAGTACTTC.

This rearrangement joins TRBV5-1 to TRBJ2-1, with TRBD1 identical over 7 bases. CDR1 and CDR2 from the germline V gene are SGHRS and YFSETQ. After removal of 0 bases from V and 0 bases from J, the junction contained 3 bases not matched to a gene. The CDR3 covers 16 residues. DNA for the CDR3: TGCGCCAGCAGCTTGGCCCGGACAGGCTCCTACAATGAGCAGTTCTTC. It encodes CASSLARTGSYNEQFF. The variable domain in full, with the rest retrieved from reference TRBV5-1 and TRBJ2-1, is KAGVTQTPRYLIKTRGQQVTLSCSPISGHRSVSWYQQTPGQGLQFLFEYFSETQRNKGNFPGRFSGRQFSNSRSEMNVSTLELGDSALYLCASSLARTGSYNEQFFGPGTRLTVL.

This clone showed up just once. This chain uses TRBV2 with TRBJ1-1; a weak D match, TRBD1 (5 bases). Per germline, CDR1 SNHLY and CDR2 FYNNEI. V was cut by 4 bases and J by 5 bases, with 23 bases left in between. This CDR3 is built from 17 residues. CDR3 region: CASSAPGGVRSGTEAFF. The CDR3 DNA sequence: TGTGCCAGCAGTGCCCCCGGGGGGGTTAGGTCCGGGACTGAAGCTTTCTTT.

V gene TRBV25-1 combines with J gene TRBJ1-1; 9 bases are a match to TRBD1. CDR3 size: 13 residues. V shed 5 bases, J shed 4 bases, and the junction held 2 bases outside the gene matches. CDR1 is MGHDK and CDR2 is SYGVNS in the germline V gene. The CDR3 here is CASSRTGVTEAFF. DNA of the CDR3: TGTGCCAGCAGTAGGACAGGGGTCACTGAAGCTTTCTTT.

V and J are TRBV10-3 and TRBJ1-2; a possible D gene is TRBD1 (5 bases). The germline CDR1 and CDR2 sequences are ENHRY and SYGVKD. The CDR3 loop spans 12 amino acids. V lost 4 bases and J 6 bases, leaving 9 bases between the germline ends. CDR3 DNA: TGTGCCATCAGTGGGACATCCAATGGCTACACCTTC. It specifies CAISGTSNGYTF.

The V call is TRBV25-1, the J call TRBJ1-2, with D perhaps TRBD1 (5 bases). Germline V lookup: CDR1 MGHDK, CDR2 SYGVNS. The CDR3 contains 14 residues. V lost 6 bases to trimming and J lost 4 bases, with 15 bases between them. CDR3 DNA: TGTGCCAGCAGAAGGGGAGCGGGTAGCTATGGCTACACCTTC. Its protein product is CASRRGAGSYGYTF.

V and J are TRBV29-1 and TRBJ2-1; 7 nucleotides match TRBD2. J lost 5 bases, V lost 6 bases, and 13 bases had no gene match. Germline-derived CDR1 and CDR2 are SQVTM and ANQGSEA. This CDR3 comprises 15 residues. CDR3 coding DNA: TGCAGCGTCCTTGGGGGGGGTACGATTGACAATGAGCAGTTCTTC. This translates into CSVLGGGTIDNEQFF.

This chain joins TRBV28 and TRBJ2-6; D may be TRBD2 (6 bases). The CDR3 sequence is 15 residues long. CDR1 MDHEN and CDR2 SYDVKM come from the germline V gene. V was clipped by 3 bases and J by 1 base, with 7 bases between them. The CDR3 DNA sequence: TGTGCCAGCAGTTTCGGGGGATCTGGGGCCAACGTCCTGACTTTC. It specifies CASSFGGSGANVLTF.

The rearrangement links TRBV7-2 to TRBJ2-7, with TRBD2 matching 7 bases. Germline V gene sequence: CDR1 SGHTA, CDR2 FQGNSA. This CDR3 has 13 residues. Losses at the gene ends were 4 bases for V and 2 bases for J; bases not matched to a gene: 2. CDR3 in amino acids: CASSSGLAYEQYF. The DNA for the CDR3 is TGTGCCAGCAGCTCAGGACTAGCCTACGAGCAGTACTTC.

This clone was seen only a few times. This sequence joins TRBV28 and TRBJ1-4; 7 bases fit TRBD1. The CDR3 extends over 19 amino acids. Germline CDR1 is MDHEN and CDR2 is SYDVKM. V shed 2 bases, J shed 3 bases, and the junction held 15 bases outside the gene matches. The CDR3 sequence: CASSLHRWGQPRANEKLFF. CDR3 sequence (DNA): TGTGCCAGCAGTTTACATCGGTGGGGACAGCCGAGGGCTAATGAAAAACTGTTTTTT.

This chain links TRBV7-6 with TRBJ2-5; D gene uncertain. This CDR3 comprises 14 residues. Germline loops: CDR1 SGHVS, CDR2 FNYEAQ. V lost 1 base to trimming and J lost 1 base, with 7 bases between them. The CDR3 DNA reads as TGTGCCAGCAGCTTAGGCAGGATCCAAGAGACCCAGTACTTC. Translated: CASSLGRIQETQYF.